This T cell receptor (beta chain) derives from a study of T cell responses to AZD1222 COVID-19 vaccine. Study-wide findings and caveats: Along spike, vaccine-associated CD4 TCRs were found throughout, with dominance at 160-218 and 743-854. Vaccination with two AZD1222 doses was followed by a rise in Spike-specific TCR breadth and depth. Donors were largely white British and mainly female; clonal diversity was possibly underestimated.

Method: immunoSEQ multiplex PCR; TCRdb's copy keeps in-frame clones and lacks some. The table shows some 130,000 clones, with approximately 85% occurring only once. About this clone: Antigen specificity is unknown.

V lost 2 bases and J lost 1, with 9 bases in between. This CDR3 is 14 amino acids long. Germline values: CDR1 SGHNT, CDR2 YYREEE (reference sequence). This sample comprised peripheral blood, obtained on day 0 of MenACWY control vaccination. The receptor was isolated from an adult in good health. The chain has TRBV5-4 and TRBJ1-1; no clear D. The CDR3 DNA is TGTGCCAGCAGCTTTGGGCAGAGGAACACTGAAGCTTTCTTT. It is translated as CASSFGQRNTEAFF.